One TCR beta chain is described in this entry. This clone was found once. No cognate antigen has been identified for it. No much larger clone exists at a distance of one base, and base qualities are not known. The CDR3, cysteine through phenylalanine, is 13 amino acids long. Left in the record is the CDR3 DNA by itself, 39 bases read in frame from the first base. The germline V end is reduced by 4 bases and the J end by 3 bases; junction bases left unmatched: 2. CDR1 SGHNT and CDR2 YYREEE are derived from the germline V gene (reference sequence). The sample belongs to a study of cytomegalovirus exposure and HLA in healthy donors (dated by TCRdb to the late 2010s). About the full investigation: According to an earlier analysis of a few hundred of the donors, some 180 million T cells yielded 100 million or so unique TCR beta sequences and about 300 Gb of sequence data. The number of donors typed differed by locus, with 629-630 for A, B, C, DRB1 and DQB1, around 520 for DQA1, under 610 for DPA1, and roughly 450 for DPB1. All discovery cohort repertoires had been generated using a single sequencing platform. Several DR-DQ haplotypes were treated as single units for association and clustering because of strong linkage in the cohort. Across approximately 400 genotyped donors of the cohort, an average of about 250,000 unique TCR beta nucleotide sequences per donor were sequenced, and roughly 17% of those sequences were non-productive. A later genetic analysis took genome-wide SNP genotypes for about 55% of the 666 donors and used that subset as a discovery cohort. HLA typing covered class I and class II loci at four-digit resolution. Using immunosequencing, the study profiled T cell repertoires from 500 to 800 subjects and related those repertoires to cytomegalovirus serostatus. Besides the first cohort of under 700 subjects, a separate validation cohort made up of 120 different subjects was used. To predict cytomegalovirus infection status, the study brought together high-throughput TCR immunosequencing, statistical association of individual TCRs with disease status, and machine learning. An earlier analysis of a few hundred of the donors applied high-throughput TCR beta sequencing to assess whether each TCR beta V gene segment acted as functional or pseudogenic. In a later analysis, previously published TCR beta repertoires from some 640 donors were re-analyzed and high-resolution HLA genotyping was added so that TCR occurrence patterns could be studied. The later analysis used no new phenotypic data to find candidate immune exposures, relying instead on TCR beta sequences and their occurrence across donors. The study aimed to test whether signatures of past pathogen exposure could be identified by cataloging public T cell receptors. Alongside the repertoire data, information on donor age, sex, ethnicity and CMV serostatus was compiled. An early release that covered some 630 HLA-typed donors contained approximately 300 gigabases of sequencing data and approximately 85 million unique TCR sequences. The genetic ancestry cluster associated with self-reported Caucasian donors included roughly 84% of the roughly 400 genotyped donors. Paper-wide results and their limitations: HLA typing was unavailable for some donors at each locus, so association tests used only the typed subset. Compared with equally common non-associated chains, HLA-associated TCR beta chains in a later analysis were more clonally expanded and had lower generation probabilities. The classifier was reported to diagnose cytomegalovirus status with high specificity and sensitivity in both the original and validation cohorts. Across donors, most TCR sequences were observed very rarely, whereas some public TCRs were present in many individuals. For the cohort, immune exposure information was limited to CMV serostatus. Some IMGT-functional V segments, including TRBV6-2 and TRBV6-3, could not be distinguished by the 87-base-pair reads and were therefore excluded. A total of fewer than 200 TCR beta chains were listed by the study as associated with cytomegalovirus. Correlated functional status among segregating V segments might be attributable to linkage disequilibrium, but an unknown experimental factor could not be ruled out. Strong co-occurrence of HLA alleles, especially DR and DQ, made assigning TCR associations to individual alleles difficult. The sequencing pipeline was judged likely to have produced a cluster of highly shared sequence variants as a technical artifact. A later genetic analysis reported fewer N-insertions in productive TCRs among donors in an Asian-associated ancestry cluster than the approximately 700-donor mean. A further reported finding was that TCR beta sequences accurately predicted the HLA-A and HLA-B alleles for most subjects in the first cohort. A later analysis associated 16,951 TCR beta sequences with specific HLA alleles at a false discovery rate of 0.05. According to a later analysis, parvovirus B19, influenza, CMV and Epstein-Barr virus appeared linked to several top co-occurrence clusters. The authors suggested that the approach could potentially be extended to other disease states and immunological phenotypes. In vitro tests confirmed that a few of the cytomegalovirus-associated TCR beta chains recognize cytomegalovirus antigens. In a later genetic analysis, a missense DCLRE1C variant was associated with V-gene and J-gene trimming of TCR beta chains, and the association was replicated in an independent cohort. The cohort was sequenced for TCR beta chains only, and without alpha or paired-chain data the features that could be detected were limited. Roughly uniform sequencing depth across donors was assumed in presence/absence analyses, although this assumption may not hold. A later analysis found that TCR association rates varied across HLA loci, with DRB1 alleles showing the most associated TCRs and HLA-C alleles the fewest. Because counts were too low, approximately 15 rarely observed V segments, including chromosome 9 orphons, were excluded from the earlier analysis of around 590 of the donors. Most CMV-associated TCR beta chains appeared to be HLA-restricted in a later analysis, and the HLA associations seemed to be driven largely by CMV exposure. In an earlier analysis of some 550 of the donors, most TCR beta V segments were observed in productive rearrangements about 90% or about 30% of the time, broadly matching IMGT annotations.

The library was obtained by the immunoSEQ multiplex PCR assay. A mixture of 60 forward primers for TCR Vbeta segments and 13 reverse primers for TCR Jbeta segments was used in the multiplex PCR. The CDR3 region of rearranged TCR beta genes was amplified from genomic DNA with a multiplex PCR assay. The Illumina HiSeq System was used to sequence the amplified TCR beta libraries as 87-base-pair reads. Processing in the source paper ran as follows. A later analysis counted 65 million to 90 million unique TCR beta chains across the 640 or so repertoires, and some 11 million of these chains were shared by at least two donors. Raw reads were error-corrected and collapsed into unique sequences with a nearest-neighbor algorithm that merged closely related sequences to remove PCR and sequencing errors. To assign V, D and J gene segments, CDR3 sequences were aligned to IMGT reference sequences. For a sequence to be retained, a match of at least six nucleotides to both a V gene segment and a J gene segment was required. A rearrangement counted as productive if the CDR3 had no stop codons and remained in frame with V and J, and every other rearrangement counted as non-productive. CDR3 was defined by IMGT convention, running from the second conserved V-encoded cysteine to the conserved J-encoded phenylalanine. The earlier analysis of about 530 of the donors excluded any sequence lacking an unambiguous match to a single V gene segment. In an earlier analysis of about 590 of the donors, a V segment was called functional when productive rearrangements were above 56.7%, and segregating when the standard deviation between donors exceeded 5%. A statistical classification framework was built to diagnose cytomegalovirus status from the catalog of TCR beta chain sequences. In a later analysis, V and J genes were assigned by comparing TCR nucleotide sequences against IMGT/GENE-DB human TR gene sequences. The TCRdist pipeline was used in a later analysis to assign CDR3 sequences and most-parsimonious VDJ recombination scenarios. A later analysis defined each TCR beta chain by its CDR3 amino acid sequence plus V-gene family, and excluded reads lacking a unique V-gene family. In a later analysis, 500 to 700 highly shared, low-generation-probability nucleotide sequences were removed to address suspected cross-contamination and a sequencing artifact. In a later analysis, a clonal expansion index for each public chain was calculated from normalized within-repertoire ranks of inferred template counts. In a later analysis, generation probabilities were computed using a VDJ recombination model fitted to out-of-frame rearrangements, and the results were checked against IGoR. In a later analysis, hypergeometric tests were used to score TCR-TCR, TCR-HLA and TCR-CMV co-occurrence, with a repertoire-size bias correction applied to TCR pairs. In a later analysis, false discovery rates were estimated by permuting HLA or CMV assignments 20 times. In a later analysis, co-occurring TCRs were grouped with DBSCAN, and TCRdist sequence similarity was added when clustering was performed within HLA-allele-positive subsets. Repertoires with fewer than 30,000 or more than 120,000 public chains, plus five repertoires with anomalous nucleotide sharing, were excluded from co-occurrence clustering. TCRdb retrieved this table from immuneACCESS and kept in-frame rearrangements only. Not all clones are present; in checked studies, unresolved V genes account for under half, and no reason is known for the remainder. The V and J calls and the clone size are those of that table, but D and trimming were determined from the DNA. A total of 140,000 or so clones appear in this sample, 76% of them only once. Of the sample, approximately 2% falls within the top ten clones.

The cohort consisted of hundreds of healthy bone marrow donors. Cohort members were all nominally healthy when sampled, although unrecorded immune exposures were likely present. The donor was CMV seronegative and was included in the group of over 300 seronegative cohort members. Every donor gave a peripheral blood sample, and the peripheral blood mononuclear cells from that sample were used for TCR beta sequencing. Genomic DNA extraction from the blood cell samples was performed with the Qiagen DNeasy Blood Extraction Kit. This sequence originates from a woman between 40 and 55 years old in good health and CMV-seronegative. In this chain, TRBV5-4 is recombined with TRBJ1-2; 8 central nucleotides agree with TRBD1. Sequencing was carried out using PBMCs. CDR3 region: CASSAGQDYGYTF. The DNA reads as follows: TGTGCCAGCAGCGCGGGACAGGACTATGGCTACACCTTC.